These T cell receptor beta chains were read from a single sample in a study of T cells after yellow fever vaccination. Each CDR3 protein gets one entry after TCRdb re-called the 5' RACE reads with MiXCR. The profile shows around 330,000 distinct CDR3 sequences, roughly 3.5% of them singletons. The sequences come from PBMCs, collected on the day of the yellow fever booster vaccination. All receptors derive from a man younger than 35 who received the YFV17D yellow fever vaccine. Each CDR3 is given with its conserved first and last residue. The D gene is left open where the match is weak. Not all rows give a size; the values are once, few, many and, for expanded clones, a class.

DNA: TGCGCCAGCAGCCTGCGACAGGGGGCTGAGACCCAGTACTTC
CDR3: CASSLRQGAETQYF
V: TRBV5-1
size: few
J: TRBJ2-5
D: TRBD1

DNA: TGCGCCAGCAGCCAAGATGGGGTCAGCTGGGAGTACAATGAGCAGTTCTTC
CDR3: CASSQDGVSWEYNEQFF
V: TRBV4-3
size: many
J: TRBJ2-1
D: .

DNA: TGTGCCAGCTCACCGGTCGTCAGCGGCCTGGGAGGGCAGCCCCAGCATTTT
CDR3: CASSPVVSGLGGQPQHF
V: TRBV18
size: .
J: TRBJ1-5
D: .

DNA: TGTGCCAGCAGTTATGGGGCGCCTAATCAGCCCCAGCATTTT
CDR3: CASSYGAPNQPQHF
V: TRBV6-6
size: many
J: TRBJ1-5
D: .

DNA: TGTGCCAGCTCCCCCCGGGGCGAGCAGTTCTTC
CDR3: CASSPRGEQFF
V: TRBV18
size: many
J: TRBJ2-1
D: .

DNA: TGCAGCGGCGCCGGGGAAGGGGATACCGGGGAGCTGTTTTTT
CDR3: CSGAGEGDTGELFF
V: TRBV29-1
size: few
J: TRBJ2-2
D: .

DNA: TGCGCCAGCAGCTTGGAAGGGGGTTGGGACACCGGGGAGCTGTTTTTT
CDR3: CASSLEGGWDTGELFF
V: TRBV5-1
size: few
J: TRBJ2-2
D: .

DNA: TGTGCCAGCTCAGAAGGACAGTACACTGAAGCTTTCTTT
CDR3: CASSEGQYTEAFF
V: TRBV18
size: few
J: TRBJ1-1
D: .

DNA: TGTGCCAGCAGCTCCCTCCGTGGGATGGCCAATGAGCAGTTCTTC
CDR3: CASSSLRGMANEQFF
V: TRBV5-6
size: few
J: TRBJ2-1
D: .

DNA: TGCGCCAGCAGCTTGCCACAGGAAGGGATGGAAGCTTTCTTT
CDR3: CASSLPQEGMEAFF
V: TRBV5-1
size: many
J: TRBJ1-1
D: .

DNA: TGCGCCAGCAGCCAAGATTCCGGGGGGGCCGGTGAGCAGTTCTTC
CDR3: CASSQDSGGAGEQFF
V: TRBV4-1
size: many
J: TRBJ2-1
D: TRBD2

DNA: TGTGCCAGCAGCCGTACAGAGGGACAGGGCACGCCCCAGCATTTT
CDR3: CASSRTEGQGTPQHF
V: TRBV6-5
size: few
J: TRBJ1-5
D: TRBD1

DNA: TGCAGCGGGCGCCTCTCCTTTAATGAAAAACTGTTTTTT
CDR3: CSGRLSFNEKLFF
V: TRBV29-1
size: many
J: TRBJ1-4
D: .

DNA: TGTGCCAGCAGCTTAGTGGGGGCAATGAACACTGAAGCTTTCTTT
CDR3: CASSLVGAMNTEAFF
V: TRBV7-2
size: few
J: TRBJ1-1
D: .

DNA: TGTGCCTGGAGCTATATCATCGATGAGCAGTTCTTC
CDR3: CAWSYIIDEQFF
V: TRBV30
size: many
J: TRBJ2-1
D: .